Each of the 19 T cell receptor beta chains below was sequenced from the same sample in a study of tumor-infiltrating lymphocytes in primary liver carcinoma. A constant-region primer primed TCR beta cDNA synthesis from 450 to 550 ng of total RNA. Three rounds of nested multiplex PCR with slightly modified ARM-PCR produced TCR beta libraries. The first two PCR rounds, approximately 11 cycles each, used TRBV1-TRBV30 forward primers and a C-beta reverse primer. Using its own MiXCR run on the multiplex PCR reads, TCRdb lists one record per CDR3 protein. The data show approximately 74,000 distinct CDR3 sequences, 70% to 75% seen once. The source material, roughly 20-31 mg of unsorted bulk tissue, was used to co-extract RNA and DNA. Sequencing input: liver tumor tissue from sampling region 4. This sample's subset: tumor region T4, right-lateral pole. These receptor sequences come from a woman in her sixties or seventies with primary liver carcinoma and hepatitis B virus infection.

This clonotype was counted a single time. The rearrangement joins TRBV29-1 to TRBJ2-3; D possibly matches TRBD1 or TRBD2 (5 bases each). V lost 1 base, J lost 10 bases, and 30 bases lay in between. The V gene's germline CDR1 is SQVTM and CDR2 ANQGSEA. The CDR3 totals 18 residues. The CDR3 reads CSVEALSRVGVSTYAQYF. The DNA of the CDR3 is TGCAGCGTTGAAGCGTTGAGCAGGGTGGGGGTTAGCACATATGCGCAGTATTTT.

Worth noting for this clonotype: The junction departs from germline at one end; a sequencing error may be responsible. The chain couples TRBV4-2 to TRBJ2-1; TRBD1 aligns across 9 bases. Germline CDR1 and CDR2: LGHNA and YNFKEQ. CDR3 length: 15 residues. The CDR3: CASDQIGTGYNEQFF. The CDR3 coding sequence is TGTGCCAGCGACCAAATCGGGACAGGGTACAACGAGCAGTTCTTC.

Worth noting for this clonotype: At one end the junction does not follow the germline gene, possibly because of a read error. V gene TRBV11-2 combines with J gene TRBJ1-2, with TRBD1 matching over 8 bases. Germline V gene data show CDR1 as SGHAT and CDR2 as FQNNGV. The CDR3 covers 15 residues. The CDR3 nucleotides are TGTGTCAGCAGCTTAACAATACAGGGGGACGGTGGCTACACCTTC. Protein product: CVSSLTIQGDGGYTF.

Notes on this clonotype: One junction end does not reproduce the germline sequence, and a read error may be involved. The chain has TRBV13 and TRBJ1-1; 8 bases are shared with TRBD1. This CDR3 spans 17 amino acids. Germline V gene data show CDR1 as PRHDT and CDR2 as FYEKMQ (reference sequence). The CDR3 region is CASSLPQGALMNIEAFF. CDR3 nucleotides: TGTGCCAGTAGCTTACCCCAGGGGGCCCTCATGAACATTGAAGCTTTCTTT.

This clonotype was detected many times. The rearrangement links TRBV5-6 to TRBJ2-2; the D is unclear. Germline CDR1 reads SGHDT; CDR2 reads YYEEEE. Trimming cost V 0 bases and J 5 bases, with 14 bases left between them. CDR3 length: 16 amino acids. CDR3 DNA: TGTGCCAGCAGCTTGGATCCGGATAGCCGGACCGGGGAGCTGTTTTTT. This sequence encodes CASSLDPDSRTGELFF.

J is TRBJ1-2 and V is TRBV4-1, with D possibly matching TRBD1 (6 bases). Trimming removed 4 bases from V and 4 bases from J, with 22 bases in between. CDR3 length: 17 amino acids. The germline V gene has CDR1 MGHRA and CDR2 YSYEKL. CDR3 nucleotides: TGCGCCAGCAGCCGAACCGTTCGACGGGGGGCGTCCTATGGCTACACCTTC. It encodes CASSRTVRRGASYGYTF.

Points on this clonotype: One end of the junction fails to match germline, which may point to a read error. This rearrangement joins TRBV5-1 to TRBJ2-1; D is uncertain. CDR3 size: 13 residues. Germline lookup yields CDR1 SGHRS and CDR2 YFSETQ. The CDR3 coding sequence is TGCACCAGCAGCTTAGGCTTTTTCAATGAGCAGTTCTTC. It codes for CTSSLGFFNEQFF.

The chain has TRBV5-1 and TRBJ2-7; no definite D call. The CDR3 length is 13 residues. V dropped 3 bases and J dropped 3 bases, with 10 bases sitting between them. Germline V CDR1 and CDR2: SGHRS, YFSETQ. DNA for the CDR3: TGCGCCAGCAGCTCACACGACGGCTACGAGCAGTACTTC. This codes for CASSSHDGYEQYF.

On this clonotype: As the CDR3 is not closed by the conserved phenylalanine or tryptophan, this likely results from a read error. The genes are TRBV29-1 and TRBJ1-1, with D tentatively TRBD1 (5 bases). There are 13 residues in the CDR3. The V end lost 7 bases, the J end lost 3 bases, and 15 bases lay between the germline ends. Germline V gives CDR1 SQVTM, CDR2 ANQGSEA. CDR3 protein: CSARARGHTEAFY. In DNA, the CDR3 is TGCAGCGCCCGGGCCCGGGGACACACTGAAGCTTTCTAT.

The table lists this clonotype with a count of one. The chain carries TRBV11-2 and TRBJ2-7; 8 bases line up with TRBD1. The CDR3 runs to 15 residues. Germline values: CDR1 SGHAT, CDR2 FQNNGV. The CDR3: CISSLVPTGAYEQYF. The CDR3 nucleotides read TGTATCAGCAGCTTAGTACCGACAGGGGCCTACGAGCAGTACTTC.

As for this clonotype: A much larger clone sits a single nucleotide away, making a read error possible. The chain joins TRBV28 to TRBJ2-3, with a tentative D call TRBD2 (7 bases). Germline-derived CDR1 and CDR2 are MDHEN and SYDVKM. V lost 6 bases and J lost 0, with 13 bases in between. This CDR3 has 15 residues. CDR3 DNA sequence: TGTGCCAGCAGCCTAGGGGGGGAGAGCACAGATACGCAGTATTTT. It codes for CASSLGGESTDTQYF.

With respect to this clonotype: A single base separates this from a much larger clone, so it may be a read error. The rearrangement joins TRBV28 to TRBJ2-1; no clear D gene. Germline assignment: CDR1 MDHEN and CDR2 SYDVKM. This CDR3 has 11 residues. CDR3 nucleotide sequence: TGTGTCAGCAGTTTTTGGGATGAGCAGTTCTTC. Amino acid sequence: CVSSFWDEQFF.

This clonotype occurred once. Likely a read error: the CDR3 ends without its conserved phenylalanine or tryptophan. In DNA form, the CDR3 reads TGCAGCATGTCCGGACTAGCGGGAGGAGGCGAGCAGTTCTCC. Its translation: CSMSGLAGGGEQFS. The rearrangement uses TRBV29-1 and TRBJ2-1; 14 nucleotides align to TRBD2. The CDR3 consists of 14 residues. From germline, CDR1 is SQVTM and CDR2 ANQGSEA. The trim removed 8 bases at V and 10 bases at J, leaving 10 bases unmatched.

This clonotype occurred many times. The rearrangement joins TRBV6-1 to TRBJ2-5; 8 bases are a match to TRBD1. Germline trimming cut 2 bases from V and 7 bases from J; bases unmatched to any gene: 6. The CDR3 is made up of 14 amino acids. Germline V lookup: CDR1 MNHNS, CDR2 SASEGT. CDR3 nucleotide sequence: TGTGCCAGCAGTGAAAGGGGACAGGCGGGGACCCAGTACTTC. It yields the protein CASSERGQAGTQYF.

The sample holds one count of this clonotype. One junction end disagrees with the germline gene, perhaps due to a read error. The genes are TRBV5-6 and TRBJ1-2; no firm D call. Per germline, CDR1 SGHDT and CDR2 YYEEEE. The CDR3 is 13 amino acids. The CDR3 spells CASSLRENYGYAF. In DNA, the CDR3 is TGTGCCAGCAGCTTAAGGGAGAACTATGGCTACGCCTTC.

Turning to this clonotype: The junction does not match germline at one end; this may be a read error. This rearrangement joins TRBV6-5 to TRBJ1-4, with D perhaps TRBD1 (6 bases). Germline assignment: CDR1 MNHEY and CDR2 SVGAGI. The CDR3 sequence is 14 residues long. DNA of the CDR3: TGTGTCAGCAGCAGGGGAACAACTAATGAAAAACTGCTTTTT. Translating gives CVSSRGTTNEKLLF.

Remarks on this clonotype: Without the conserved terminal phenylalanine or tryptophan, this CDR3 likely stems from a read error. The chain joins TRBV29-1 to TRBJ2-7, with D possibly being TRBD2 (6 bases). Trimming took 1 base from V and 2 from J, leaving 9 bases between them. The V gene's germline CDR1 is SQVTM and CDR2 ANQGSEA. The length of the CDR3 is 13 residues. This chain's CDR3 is CSVEGREPYEQYL. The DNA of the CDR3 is TGCAGCGTTGAAGGGCGGGAACCCTACGAGCAGTACTTA.

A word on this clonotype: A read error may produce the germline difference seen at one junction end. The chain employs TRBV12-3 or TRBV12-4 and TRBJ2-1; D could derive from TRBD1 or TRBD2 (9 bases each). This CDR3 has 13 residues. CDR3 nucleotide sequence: TGTGCCAGTAGTGCGGGGGGGGACAGGGAGCGGTTCTTC. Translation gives CASSAGGDRERFF.

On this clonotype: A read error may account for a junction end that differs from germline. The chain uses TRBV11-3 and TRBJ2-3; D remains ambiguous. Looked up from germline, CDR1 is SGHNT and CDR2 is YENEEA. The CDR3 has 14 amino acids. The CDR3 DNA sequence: TGTGCCAGCAGCTTAGGTTCGTCCAGTTTCACCCCCTTTTTC. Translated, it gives CASSLGSSSFTPFF. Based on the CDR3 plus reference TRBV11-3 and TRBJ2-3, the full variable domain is EAGVVQSPRYKIIEKKQPVAFWCNPISGHNTLYWYLQNLGQGPELLIRYENEEAVDDSQLPKDRFSAERLKGVDSTLKIQPAELGDSAVYLCASSLGSSSFTPFFGPGTRLTVL.